The 23 T cell receptor beta chains below all came from one sample that was sequenced in a study of T cells after yellow fever vaccination. TCRdb re-called the 5' RACE reads through MiXCR, storing one row per CDR3 protein. The sample consists of more than 300,000 distinct CDR3 sequences, about 6.6% of them appearing once. The specimen was PBMCs, collected more than 35 days after the first yellow fever vaccination. The receptors shown here come from a man between 18 and 35 years old who received the YFV17D yellow fever vaccine.

This sequence joins TRBV30 and TRBJ1-5; D is ambiguous. Germline V lookup: CDR1 GTSNPN, CDR2 SVGIG (reference sequence). With 3 bases removed from V and 7 bases from J, the gap between germline ends came to 13 bases. The CDR3 runs 13 residues. The CDR3 nucleotides read TGTGCCTGGAGCGCCACAGTGGGGCAGCCCCAGCATTTT. It specifies CAWSATVGQPQHF.

This clonotype was observed a few times. The chain links TRBV19 to TRBJ2-2; TRBD1 is a possible D gene (6 bases). V was cut by 1 base and J by 15 bases, with 15 bases left in between. CDR1 and CDR2 from the germline V gene are LNHDA and SQIVND (reference sequence). CDR3 length: 13 amino acids. DNA of the CDR3: TGTGCCAGTAGTATAGGGACAGTCCCGAAGGTGTTTTTT. This codes for CASSIGTVPKVFF.

The chain employs TRBV2 and TRBJ1-1; D is unresolved. The CDR3 consists of 15 residues. Germline V gene lookup returns CDR1 SNHLY and CDR2 FYNNEI. V was trimmed by 3 bases and J by 10 bases, leaving 21 bases between them. Written as DNA, the CDR3 is TGTGCCAGCAGTGAGGAATCATTTGTGGCAATTGGAGCTTTCTTT. Translation: CASSEESFVAIGAFF.

This clonotype was detected only a few times. The V gene is TRBV12-3 or TRBV12-4, the J gene TRBJ1-2; 7 nucleotides line up with TRBD1. The length of the CDR3 is 14 residues. After removal of 5 bases from V and 4 bases from J, the junction contained 7 bases not matched to a gene. CDR3 amino acids: CASSPLRGPYGYTF. CDR3 nucleotide sequence: TGTGCCAGCAGTCCCTTAAGGGGGCCCTATGGCTACACCTTC.

The CDR3 loop is CAISESVSDQPQHF. The DNA for the CDR3 is TGTGCCATCAGTGAGTCGGTCTCAGATCAGCCCCAGCATTTT. The J gene is TRBJ1-5, the V gene TRBV10-3; D is ambiguous. CDR3 length: 14 amino acids. From germline, CDR1 is ENHRY and CDR2 SYGVKD. The V end was cut by 0 bases, the J end by 5 bases, with 8 bases between.

This clonotype was seen at least ten times. The chain links TRBV29-1 to TRBJ2-3; 11 bases agree with TRBD2. Germline V lookup: CDR1 SQVTM, CDR2 ANQGSEA. The CDR3 has 13 amino acids. V shed 6 bases and J 3 bases; nucleotides not matched to a gene: 2. CDR3 protein: CSVTSGMTDTQYF. DNA for the CDR3: TGCAGCGTGACTAGCGGGATGACAGATACGCAGTATTTT.

This clonotype was seen a few times. V and J are TRBV5-1 and TRBJ1-6, with no clear D. V was cut by 0 bases and J by 7 bases, with 11 bases left in between. From germline, CDR1 is SGHRS and CDR2 YFSETQ. The CDR3 runs 15 residues. The CDR3 bases are TGCGCCAGCAGCTTGGGTGAGGGCAGGAATTCACCCCTCCACTTT. This gives the protein CASSLGEGRNSPLHF.

This clonotype was observed at least ten times. The rearrangement links TRBV7-2 to TRBJ2-7, with D perhaps matching TRBD2 (6 bases). CDR1 is SGHTA and CDR2 is FQGNSA in the germline V gene. The V gene lost 5 bases and the J gene lost 2 bases, with 10 bases spanning the gap. This CDR3 spans 13 amino acids. CDR3 region: CASSRGLPYEQYF. In DNA, the CDR3 is TGTGCCAGCAGCCGCGGACTACCCTACGAGCAGTACTTC.

J is TRBJ2-7 and V is TRBV10-2, with 7 bases matching TRBD1. Germline trimming cut 5 bases from V and 6 bases from J; bases unmatched to any gene: 7. The CDR3 runs 13 residues. CDR1 is WSHSY, CDR2 SAAADI, per germline. The CDR3 DNA reads TGCGCCAGCAGTACACAACAGGGGACCGAGCAGTACGTC. Translated, it gives CASSTQQGTEQYV.

This clonotype has ten or more counts. The chain has TRBV12-3 or TRBV12-4 and TRBJ1-2, with 12 bases fitting TRBD1. This CDR3 contains 15 residues. The junction had 8 bases not matched to a gene; V was cut back by 6 bases and J by 6 bases. The CDR3 DNA reads TGTGCCAGCAGACCAGAGGGACAGGGGGCGGATGGCTACACCTTC. Amino acid sequence: CASRPEGQGADGYTF.

This clonotype was detected only a few times. The chain joins TRBV12-3 or TRBV12-4 to TRBJ2-3; D gene ambiguous. V lost 5 bases, J lost 6 bases, and 15 bases lay in between. CDR3 length equals 14 residues. The CDR3 protein is CASSLGPYLDTQYF. In DNA, the CDR3 is TGTGCCAGCAGTCTAGGGCCTTACTTGGATACGCAGTATTTT.

This clonotype has a count of ten or more. The chain combines TRBV20-1 with TRBJ2-3; 8 bases match TRBD2. The length of the CDR3 is 12 residues. The germline V gene encodes CDR1 DFQATT and CDR2 SNEGSKA (reference sequence). J gave up 1 base and V 6 bases, and 0 bases lay outside the gene matches. In DNA, the CDR3 is TGCAGTGCCGGGGGGGGCACAGATACGCAGTATTTT. Translation: CSAGGGTDTQYF.

This clonotype was detected ten times or more. The chain recombines TRBV21-1 with TRBJ2-7; the D segment call TRBD1 is taken from the table without a DNA check. TRBV21-1 corresponds to a pseudogene. CDR3 length: 18 amino acids. CDR3 sequence (DNA): TGTGCCAGCAGCACCCACACGATCCCGGGACAGGGAGCCCACGAGCAGTACGTC. This sequence encodes CASSTHTIPGQGAHEQYV.

This chain links TRBV5-4 with TRBJ2-1; D perhaps matches TRBD2 (6 bases). CDR1 is SGHNT, CDR2 YYREEE, per germline (reference sequence). There are 16 residues in the CDR3. Trimming removed 1 base at V and 5 bases at J, with 16 bases between. CDR3 nucleotides: TGTGCCAGCAGCTTGATACGCGGGACTTATAACAATGAGCAGTTCTTC. Translated: CASSLIRGTYNNEQFF.

This clonotype was detected ten times or more. The chain carries TRBV5-1 and TRBJ1-1; 7 positions agree with TRBD1. The CDR3 covers 16 residues. Germline V lookup: CDR1 SGHRS, CDR2 YFSETQ. Trimming removed 4 bases from V and 1 base from J; junction bases left unmatched: 10. CDR3 sequence (DNA): TGCGCCAGCAGCCCCGGGACAGCGATTAGGAACACTGAAGCTTTCTTT. This sequence encodes CASSPGTAIRNTEAFF.

A few counts support this clonotype. The chain uses TRBV28 and TRBJ2-3; possible D gene TRBD1, 6 bases. This CDR3 has 13 amino acids. The V gene's germline CDR1 is MDHEN and CDR2 SYDVKM. Trimming removed 3 bases at V and 7 bases at J, with 11 bases between. The CDR3 DNA reads as TGTGCCAGCAGTTTCCCGGACAGATATACGCAGTATTTT. This encodes CASSFPDRYTQYF.

This clonotype was counted only a few times. Here the CDR3 reads CASSPERLAGSYEQYF. CDR3 in DNA: TGTGCCAGCAGTCCCGAGCGACTAGCGGGGTCCTACGAGCAGTACTTC. The chain combines TRBV5-6 with TRBJ2-7; 11 nucleotides agree with TRBD2. Germline assignment: CDR1 SGHDT and CDR2 YYEEEE. The CDR3 consists of 16 residues. V was pared by 5 bases and J by 1 base, with 8 bases of the junction left unmatched.

The chain couples TRBV29-1 to TRBJ1-2; D remains unclear. The V gene lost 5 bases and the J gene lost 0 bases, with 7 bases spanning the gap. Germline CDR1 and CDR2: SQVTM and ANQGSEA. The CDR3 is 12 residues long. The CDR3 spells CSVPEANYGYTF. In nucleotides, the CDR3 is TGCAGCGTTCCGGAAGCTAACTATGGCTACACCTTC.

The rearrangement uses TRBV5-6 and TRBJ1-2; TRBD1 is a possible D gene (5 bases). CDR1 is SGHDT and CDR2 is YYEEEE in the germline V gene. V lost 4 bases and J lost 5, with 27 bases in between. The CDR3 runs to 18 residues. CDR3 loop: CASSPGGLNSDDLYGYTF. As DNA, the CDR3 is TGTGCCAGCAGCCCCGGGGGACTCAACTCCGACGACTTATATGGCTACACCTTC.

In this sample, this clonotype turned up a few times. The chain is built from TRBV4-1 and TRBJ1-4; 10 bases are a match to TRBD1. With V trimmed by 3 bases and J by 8 bases, 9 bases remained unmatched. CDR1 is MGHRA, CDR2 YSYEKL, per germline. The CDR3 loop spans 16 amino acids. This CDR3 is CASSQGGTGAGEKLFF. The CDR3 DNA reads TGCGCCAGCAGCCAGGGGGGGACAGGGGCGGGCGAAAAACTGTTTTTT.

This clonotype was detected only a few times. The CDR3 region is CASSRGTGHTGELFF. The CDR3 nucleotides are TGTGCCAGCAGTCGAGGGACAGGGCACACCGGGGAGCTGTTTTTT. V gene TRBV12-3 or TRBV12-4 combines with J gene TRBJ2-2; 9 bases are a match to TRBD1. This CDR3 has 15 residues. The junction had 4 bases not matched to a gene; V was cut back by 5 bases and J by 3 bases.

This clonotype was seen many times. The chain recombines TRBV11-2 with TRBJ2-7; possible D gene TRBD1, 5 bases. This CDR3 has 14 amino acids. Germline loops: CDR1 SGHAT, CDR2 FQNNGV. The V end lost 2 bases, the J end lost 6 bases, and 14 bases lay between the germline ends. The CDR3 bases are TGTGCCAGCAGCTTAATGCAGGGTCTATCCGAGCAGTACGTC. It codes for CASSLMQGLSEQYV.

V and J are TRBV11-2 and TRBJ1-5; D gene ambiguous. The length of the CDR3 is 15 residues. Germline CDR1 is SGHAT and CDR2 is FQNNGV. V was clipped by 0 bases and J by 11 bases, with 17 bases between them. The CDR3 DNA sequence: TGTGCCAGCAGCTTAGACCCCGGGCCACAAGAGGCCCAGCATTTT. It codes for CASSLDPGPQEAQHF.